This TCR beta chain was captured by sequencing in a study of CD8 T cells in ankylosing spondylitis. With molecular barcodes, quantitative 5'-RACE was used to make the TCR beta libraries. TCRdb used MiXCR to reprocess the 5' RACE reads, holding one entry per CDR3 protein. The sample records fewer than 650,000 distinct CDR3 sequences, 12% being singletons. V gave up 5 bases and J gave up 3 bases; unmatched junction bases: 9. This CDR3 region has 15 residues. The germline V gene encodes CDR1 SEHNR and CDR2 FQNEAQ (reference sequence). Study-wide points: Within ankylosing spondylitis blood, a TCR beta motif made up of eight highly homologous variants appeared to be characteristic. Within peripheral blood, clones linked to disease were CD8+ and relatively rare.

In regard to this clonotype: No antigen is known for it.

The sample taken for sequencing was blood, either unsorted or a sorted T cell fraction (not recorded which). The gene calls are TRBV7-9 and TRBJ2-7; TRBD2 aligns across 8 bases. The receptor comes from a male donor with ankylosing spondylitis. The CDR3 is CASSPGGGTNYEQYF. The CDR3 DNA is TGTGCCAGCAGCCCGGGGGGGGGGACGAACTACGAGCAGTACTTC.